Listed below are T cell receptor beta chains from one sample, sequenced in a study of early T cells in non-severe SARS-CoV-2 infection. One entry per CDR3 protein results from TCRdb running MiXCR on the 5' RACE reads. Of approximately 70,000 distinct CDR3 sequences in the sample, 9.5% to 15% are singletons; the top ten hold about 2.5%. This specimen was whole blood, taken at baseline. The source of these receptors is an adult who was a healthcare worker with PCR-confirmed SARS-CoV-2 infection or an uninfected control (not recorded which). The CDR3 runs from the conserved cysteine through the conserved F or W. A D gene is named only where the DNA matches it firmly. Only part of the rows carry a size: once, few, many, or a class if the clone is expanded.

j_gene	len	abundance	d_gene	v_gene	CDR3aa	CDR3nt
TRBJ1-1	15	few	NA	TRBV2	CASSEKGTLNTEAFF	TGTGCCAGCAGTGAGAAGGGCACCCTGAACACTGAAGCTTTCTTT
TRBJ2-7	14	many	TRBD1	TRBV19	CASSIGTGTYEQYF	TGTGCCAGTAGTATCGGGACAGGGACCTACGAGCAGTACTTC
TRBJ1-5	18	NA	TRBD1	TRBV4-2	CASSQDRDREGVRQPQHF	TGTGCCAGCAGCCAAGACCGGGACAGGGAAGGTGTACGTCAGCCCCAGCATTTT
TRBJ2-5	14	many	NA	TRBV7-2	CASSTRTGEETQYF	TGTGCCAGCAGCACCCGAACGGGTGAAGAGACCCAGTACTTC
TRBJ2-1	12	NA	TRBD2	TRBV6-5	CASGGLVGEQFF	TGTGCCAGCGGGGGACTAGTTGGTGAGCAGTTCTTC
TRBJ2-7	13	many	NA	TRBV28	CASRPQGPGEQYF	TGTGCCAGCAGGCCACAGGGTCCTGGCGAGCAGTACTTC
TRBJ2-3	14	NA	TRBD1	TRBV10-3	CAISPDRDTDTQYF	TGTGCCATCAGTCCGGACAGGGACACAGATACGCAGTATTTT
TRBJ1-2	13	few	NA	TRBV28	CASSFTGDYGYTF	TGTGCCAGCAGTTTCACCGGGGACTATGGCTACACCTTC
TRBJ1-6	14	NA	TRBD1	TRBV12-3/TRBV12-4	CASRPRQGASPLHF	TGTGCCAGCAGACCCCGACAGGGGGCTTCACCCCTCCACTTT
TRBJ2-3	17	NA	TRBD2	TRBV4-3	CASSQAGRGGRGDTQYF	TGCGCCAGCAGCCAAGCTGGCCGGGGGGGCCGCGGGGATACGCAGTATTTT
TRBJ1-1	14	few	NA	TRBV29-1	CSVHGAVMNTEAFF	TGCAGCGTCCATGGGGCGGTGATGAACACTGAAGCTTTCTTT
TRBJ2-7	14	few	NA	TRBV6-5	CASSSPGIAYEQYF	TGTGCCAGCAGTTCCCCGGGGATTGCCTACGAGCAGTACTTC
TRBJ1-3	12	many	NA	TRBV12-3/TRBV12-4	CASTSSGNTIYF	TGTGCCTCCACCTCCTCTGGAAACACCATATATTTT
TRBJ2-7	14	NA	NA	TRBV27	CASSPQVLSYEQYF	TGTGCCAGCTCCCCCCAGGTTTTAAGTTACGAGCAGTACTTC
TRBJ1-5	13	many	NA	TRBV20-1	CSARVDDDQPQHF	TGCAGTGCTAGAGTCGACGATGATCAGCCCCAGCATTTT
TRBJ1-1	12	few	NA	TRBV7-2	CASSLNGKGAFF	TGTGCCAGCAGCTTAAACGGCAAGGGAGCTTTCTTT
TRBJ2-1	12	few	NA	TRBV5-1	CASSLRTNEQFF	TGCGCCAGCAGCTTACGTACTAATGAGCAGTTCTTC
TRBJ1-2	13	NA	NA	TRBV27	CASSMPWIYGYTF	TGTGCCAGCAGTATGCCATGGATTTATGGCTACACCTTC
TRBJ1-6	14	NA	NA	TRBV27	CASSLSGAVTPLHF	TGTGCCAGCAGTTTATCAGGGGCTGTAACACCCCTCCACTTT
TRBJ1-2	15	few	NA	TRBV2	CASSEGPTPNYGYTF	TGTGCCAGCAGTGAAGGACCGACGCCTAACTATGGCTACACCTTC
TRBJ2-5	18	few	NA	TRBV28	CASSLWSGSGGGQETQYF	TGTGCCAGCAGTTTATGGTCAGGATCGGGTGGGGGCCAAGAGACCCAGTACTTC
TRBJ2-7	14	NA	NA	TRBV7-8	CASSFTYGRYEQYF	TGTGCCAGCAGCTTCACCTACGGAAGGTACGAGCAGTACTTC
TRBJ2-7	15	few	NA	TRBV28	CASSFQSGPLYEQYF	TGTGCCAGCAGTTTTCAATCAGGGCCCCTCTACGAGCAGTACTTC
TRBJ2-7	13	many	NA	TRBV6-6	CASKPAGTYEQYF	TGTGCCAGCAAACCGGCAGGTACCTACGAGCAGTACTTC
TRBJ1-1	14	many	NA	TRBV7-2	CASSFRRGISEAFF	TGTGCCAGCAGCTTCCGGAGGGGGATTTCTGAAGCTTTCTTT
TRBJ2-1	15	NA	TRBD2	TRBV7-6	CASSLSPSGYNEQFF	TGTGCCAGCAGCTTAAGCCCTAGCGGCTACAATGAGCAGTTCTTC
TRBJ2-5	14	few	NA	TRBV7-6	CASSLVSGKETQYF	TGTGCCAGCAGCTTAGTGTCGGGGAAAGAGACCCAGTACTTC
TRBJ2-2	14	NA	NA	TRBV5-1	CASSLVFNTGELFF	TGCGCCAGCAGCTTGGTTTTTAACACCGGGGAGCTGTTTTTT
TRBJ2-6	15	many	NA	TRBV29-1	CSVGWLSSGANVLTF	TGCAGCGTTGGATGGTTGTCTTCTGGGGCCAACGTCCTGACTTTC
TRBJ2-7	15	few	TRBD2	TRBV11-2	CASSGTSGDSYEQYF	TGTGCCAGTTCCGGGACTAGCGGCGACTCCTACGAGCAGTACTTC
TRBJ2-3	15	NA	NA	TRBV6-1	CASRVGGLGTDTQYF	TGTGCCAGCAGGGTGGGCGGCCTTGGCACAGATACGCAGTATTTT
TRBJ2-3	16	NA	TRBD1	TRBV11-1	CASSQGQGFVRDTQYF	TGTGCCAGCAGCCAGGGACAGGGATTCGTCCGAGATACGCAGTATTTT
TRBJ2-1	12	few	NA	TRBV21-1	CASSKRENEQFF	TGTGCCAGCAGCAAACGGGAGAATGAGCAGTTCTTC
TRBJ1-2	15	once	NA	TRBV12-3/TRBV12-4	CASSSDTAANYGYTF	TGTGCCAGCAGTTCAGACACGGCCGCTAACTATGGCTACACCTTC
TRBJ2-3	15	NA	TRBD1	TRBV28	CASRGRDRMTDTQYF	TGTGCCAGCAGAGGCCGGGACAGGATGACAGATACGCAGTATTTT
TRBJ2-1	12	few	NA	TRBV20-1	CSAIGGLDEQFF	TGCAGTGCTATAGGGGGGCTGGATGAGCAGTTCTTC
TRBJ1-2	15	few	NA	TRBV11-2	CASSRVRGQNYGYTF	TGTGCCAGCAGCCGAGTTCGGGGGCAAAACTATGGCTACACCTTC
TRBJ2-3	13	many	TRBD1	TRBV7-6	CASSSRDRGTQYF	TGTGCCAGCAGCAGCCGGGACAGGGGGACGCAGTATTTT
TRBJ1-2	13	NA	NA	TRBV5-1	CASSLEAAYGYTF	TGCGCCAGCAGCTTGGAGGCAGCCTATGGCTACACCTTC
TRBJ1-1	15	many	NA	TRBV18	CASSLSGVKNTEAFF	TGTGCCAGCTCCCTGAGTGGGGTAAAGAACACTGAAGCTTTCTTT
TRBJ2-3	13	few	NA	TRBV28	CASQDGGTDTQYF	TGTGCCAGCCAAGACGGGGGCACAGATACGCAGTATTTT
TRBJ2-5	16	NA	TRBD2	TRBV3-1	CASSRTGGGIQETQYF	TGTGCCAGCAGCCGGACTGGCGGGGGGATCCAAGAGACCCAGTACTTC